Following are 23 T cell receptor beta chains from one sample sequenced in a study of T-cell memory formation after mild COVID-19. In TCRdb, the 5' RACE reads were re-called with MiXCR into one record per CDR3 protein. The table includes fewer than 70,000 distinct CDR3 sequences, 9% to 9.5% detected once. The sequenced sample consisted of PBMCs or a T cell subset sorted from them (not recorded which). Receptors were obtained from a man between 18 and 29 years old who had mild COVID-19 (a few samples of this study predate the infection). Cell type and time point are not known.

This clonotype was counted ten times or more. V is TRBV20-1 and J is TRBJ2-3; D may be TRBD2 (5 bases). The germline V gene encodes CDR1 DFQATT and CDR2 SNEGSKA (reference sequence). With 6 bases removed from V and 2 bases from J, the gap between germline ends came to 12 bases. There are 13 residues in the CDR3. CDR3 sequence (DNA): TGCAGTGCCAGCCGGGATTACACAGATACGCAGTATTTT. Its protein is CSASRDYTDTQYF.

This clonotype was seen repeatedly, ten times or more. V gene TRBV12-3 or TRBV12-4 combines with J gene TRBJ2-3; D ambiguous. This CDR3 comprises 14 residues. Trimming pared 7 bases from V and 2 bases from J, leaving 13 bases between. Here the CDR3 reads CASNGKSVTDTQYF. In nucleotides, the CDR3 is TGTGCCAGCAATGGGAAATCCGTCACAGATACGCAGTATTTT.

This clonotype was counted at least ten times. The chain couples TRBV5-1 to TRBJ2-3, with 11 nucleotides matching TRBD2. The CDR3 totals 14 residues. Germline-derived CDR1 and CDR2 are SGHRS and YFSETQ. V shed 0 bases, J shed 11 bases, and the junction held 5 bases outside the gene matches. CDR3 coding DNA: TGCGCCAGCAGCTTGGTTAGCGGGGGGGCCCAGCAGTATTTT. It translates to CASSLVSGGAQQYF.

This clonotype was detected only a few times. The rearrangement links TRBV7-2 to TRBJ1-1, with D possibly TRBD1 on 5 matching bases. The germline CDR1 and CDR2 sequences are SGHTA and FQGNSA. V was shortened by 5 bases and J by 4 bases, with 11 bases between the two germline ends. CDR3 length: 13 residues. In nucleotides, the CDR3 is TGTGCCAGCAGCCCCCGCAGGGCCACTGAAGCTTTCTTT. This codes for CASSPRRATEAFF.

In its sample, this clonotype was seen a few times. The chain employs TRBV20-1 and TRBJ2-1, with TRBD1 identical over 7 bases. After removal of 5 bases from V and 5 bases from J, the junction contained 6 bases not matched to a gene. The length of the CDR3 is 13 residues. CDR1 is DFQATT, CDR2 SNEGSKA, per germline (reference sequence). The CDR3 DNA reads TGCAGTGCTCAGACAGGGTCTGACAATGAGCAGTTCTTC. This translates into CSAQTGSDNEQFF.

This clonotype was counted only a few times. This rearrangement joins TRBV7-3 to TRBJ2-3; D unclear. Looked up from germline, CDR1 is SGHTA and CDR2 is FQGTGA. This CDR3 is built from 13 residues. V dropped 5 bases and J dropped 2 bases, with 8 bases sitting between them. CDR3 residues: CASSRTVTDTQYF. The CDR3 DNA reads TGTGCCAGCAGCCGAACGGTCACAGATACGCAGTATTTT.

A few counts support this clonotype. V is TRBV29-1 and J is TRBJ1-3; D not resolved. The germline V gene encodes CDR1 SQVTM and CDR2 ANQGSEA. Trimming cost V 5 bases and J 6 bases, with 14 bases left between them. This CDR3 region has 13 residues. CDR3 sequence: CSVQSGTENTIYF. In DNA, the CDR3 is TGCAGCGTTCAAAGCGGTACAGAAAACACCATATATTTT.

There are many counts of this clonotype. The rearrangement uses TRBV9 and TRBJ2-3; D is perhaps TRBD2 (6 bases). With 3 bases removed from V and 4 bases from J, the gap between germline ends came to 9 bases. The CDR3 consists of 13 residues. Germline loops: CDR1 SGDLS, CDR2 YYNGEE. The CDR3 is CASSETGADTQYF. Here the CDR3 DNA reads TGTGCCAGCAGCGAAACGGGGGCAGATACGCAGTATTTT.

This clonotype was observed a few times. The chain recombines TRBV29-1 with TRBJ2-1; the D gene is possibly TRBD2 (6 bases). V gave up 7 bases and J gave up 8 bases, with 15 bases separating them. The germline CDR1 and CDR2 sequences are SQVTM and ANQGSEA. CDR3 length: 12 amino acids. In DNA form, the CDR3 reads TGCAGCGCAGGGCGGGGTGGCGATGAGCAGTTCTTC. This encodes CSAGRGGDEQFF.

This sequence joins TRBV10-1 and TRBJ2-3; D gene uncertain. This CDR3 is built from 12 residues. Trimming left V 4 bases short and J 2 bases short, with 4 bases between. Germline-derived CDR1 and CDR2 are WNHNN and SYGVQD (reference sequence). The CDR3 DNA sequence: TGCGCCAGCAGTGGTAACACAGATACGCAGTATTTT. Amino acids: CASSGNTDTQYF.

This clonotype has just a few counts. The chain couples TRBV29-1 to TRBJ1-1; the match to TRBD1 covers 8 bases. The CDR3 is 14 residues long. Germline V gene lookup returns CDR1 SQVTM and CDR2 ANQGSEA. V shed 3 bases and J 1 base; nucleotides not matched to a gene: 4. The CDR3 loop reads CSVDRQGANTEAFF. CDR3 nucleotide sequence: TGCAGCGTTGACAGGCAGGGGGCGAACACTGAAGCTTTCTTT.

The chain couples TRBV7-2 to TRBJ2-6; 8 bases line up with TRBD2. The CDR3 contains 16 residues. Germline V CDR1 and CDR2: SGHTA, FQGNSA. The V segment lost 10 bases and the J segment 4 bases; nucleotides outside the gene matches: 12. CDR3 coding DNA: TGTGCCACCCTCGGGGGGGCCCACGGCGGGGCCAACGTCCTGACTTTC. Translation gives CATLGGAHGGANVLTF.

This clonotype is medium-sized in the sample. V usage is TRBV5-1 and J usage is TRBJ2-7, with TRBD2 matching over 11 bases. The CDR3 is made up of 17 amino acids. The germline V gene has CDR1 SGHRS and CDR2 YFSETQ. With V trimmed by 4 bases and J by 0 bases, 9 bases remained unmatched. The CDR3 protein is CASSPPTSGGFSYEQYF. The CDR3 bases are TGCGCCAGCAGCCCACCTACTAGCGGGGGCTTCTCCTACGAGCAGTACTTC.

V and J are TRBV7-2 and TRBJ2-1, with no clear D. V shed 2 bases and J shed 2 bases, with 16 bases lying between them. Germline lookup yields CDR1 SGHTA and CDR2 FQGNSA. This CDR3 has 17 residues. This chain's CDR3 is CASSLHPGRLPYNEQFF. The CDR3 DNA sequence: TGTGCCAGCAGCTTACACCCGGGCCGCCTCCCCTACAATGAGCAGTTCTTC.

This clonotype was seen a few times. This chain uses TRBV7-2 with TRBJ2-1; D is tentatively TRBD1 or TRBD2 (6 bases each). The CDR3 covers 15 residues. V dropped 1 base and J dropped 5 bases, with 12 bases sitting between them. In germline, CDR1 is SGHTA, CDR2 FQGNSA. As DNA, the CDR3 is TGTGCCAGCAGCTTAGTAGGAGGGGGTAACAATGAGCAGTTCTTC. Translation: CASSLVGGGNNEQFF.

In this sample, this clonotype turned up a few times. The chain joins TRBV5-1 to TRBJ2-5; 10 nucleotides align to TRBD1. The CDR3 extends over 16 amino acids. Germline V gives CDR1 SGHRS, CDR2 YFSETQ. J lost 2 bases, V lost 2 bases, and 6 bases had no gene match. DNA for the CDR3: TGCGCCAGCAGCTTCGGGGACAGGGGAGGACAAGAGACCCAGTACTTC. This sequence encodes CASSFGDRGGQETQYF.

This clonotype came up a few times. The chain employs TRBV10-1 and TRBJ1-2; D ambiguous. The germline V gene encodes CDR1 WNHNN and CDR2 SYGVQD (reference sequence). The V end was cut by 10 bases, the J end by 1 base, with 13 bases between. The CDR3 has 13 amino acids. The chain's CDR3 is CATSPTVNYGYTF. The CDR3 region has the DNA TGCGCCACCTCCCCGACGGTTAACTATGGCTACACCTTC.

There are a few counts of this clonotype. The chain combines TRBV5-4 with TRBJ2-7; 9 bases agree with TRBD2. CDR3 length: 14 residues. Germline-derived CDR1 and CDR2 are SGHNT and YYREEE (reference sequence). CDR3 residues: CATWGSGGPVEQYF. The DNA for the CDR3 is TGTGCAACCTGGGGTAGCGGGGGTCCCGTGGAGCAGTACTTC.

This clonotype has ten or more counts. The chain links TRBV5-5 to TRBJ2-1, with D perhaps assigned TRBD1 or TRBD2 (5 bases each). This CDR3 has 12 residues. V gave up 2 bases and J gave up 9 bases, with 9 bases separating them. The germline V gene encodes CDR1 SGHKS and CDR2 YYEKEE (reference sequence). CDR3 sequence (DNA): TGTGCCAGCAGCTTCAGGGCGGGTGAGCAGTTCTTC. It specifies CASSFRAGEQFF. The full variable domain, its missing parts supplied by reference TRBV5-5 and TRBJ2-1, is DAGVTQSPTHLIKTRGQQVTLRCSPISGHKSVSWYQQVLGQGPQFIFQYYEKEERGRGNFPDRFSARQFPNYSSELNVNALLLGDSALYLCASSFRAGEQFFGPGTRLTVL.

This clonotype has a handful of counts. V and J are TRBV6-5 and TRBJ2-4; 9 bases align to TRBD2. The V segment lost 5 bases and the J segment 0 bases; nucleotides outside the gene matches: 11. The CDR3 length is 18 residues. CDR1 is MNHEY and CDR2 is SVGAGI in the germline V gene. The CDR3 region is CASSPLAGRLLAKNIQYF. CDR3 nucleotides: TGTGCCAGCAGTCCTCTAGCGGGGAGACTTCTAGCCAAAAACATTCAGTACTTC.

The chain uses TRBV7-3 and TRBJ2-2, with a tentative D call TRBD2 (5 bases). Germline loops: CDR1 SGHTA, CDR2 FQGTGA. This CDR3 spans 13 amino acids. V was trimmed by 4 bases and J by 7 bases, leaving 10 bases between them. As DNA, the CDR3 is TGTGCCAGCAGCTCCCTCGGGAACGGGGAGCTGTTTTTT. Its translation is CASSSLGNGELFF.

This clonotype has a count of ten or more. CDR3 protein: CASSLGANTEAFF. The DNA for the CDR3 is TGTGCCAGCAGCTTAGGGGCGAACACTGAAGCTTTCTTT. The chain is built from TRBV11-1 and TRBJ1-1; D gene ambiguous. This CDR3 is built from 13 residues. Germline loops: CDR1 SGHAT, CDR2 FQDESV (reference sequence). Trimming cost V 1 base and J 1 base, with 4 bases left between them.

The V call is TRBV7-9, the J call TRBJ1-6; D call uncertain. This CDR3 comprises 13 residues. The ends were cut back, 3 bases at V and 8 bases at J, with 8 bases in the middle. Germline CDR1 and CDR2: SEHNR and FQNEAQ (reference sequence). CDR3 in amino acids: CASSFSQDSPLHF. For the CDR3, the DNA is TGTGCCAGCAGCTTTTCCCAGGATTCACCCCTCCACTTT. Variable domain in full (rest from reference TRBV7-9 and TRBJ1-6): DTGVSQNPRHKITKRGQNVTFRCDPISEHNRLYWYRQTLGQGPEFLTYFQNEAQLEKSRLLSDRFSAERPKGSFSTLEIQRTEQGDSAMYLCASSFSQDSPLHFGNGTRLTVT.